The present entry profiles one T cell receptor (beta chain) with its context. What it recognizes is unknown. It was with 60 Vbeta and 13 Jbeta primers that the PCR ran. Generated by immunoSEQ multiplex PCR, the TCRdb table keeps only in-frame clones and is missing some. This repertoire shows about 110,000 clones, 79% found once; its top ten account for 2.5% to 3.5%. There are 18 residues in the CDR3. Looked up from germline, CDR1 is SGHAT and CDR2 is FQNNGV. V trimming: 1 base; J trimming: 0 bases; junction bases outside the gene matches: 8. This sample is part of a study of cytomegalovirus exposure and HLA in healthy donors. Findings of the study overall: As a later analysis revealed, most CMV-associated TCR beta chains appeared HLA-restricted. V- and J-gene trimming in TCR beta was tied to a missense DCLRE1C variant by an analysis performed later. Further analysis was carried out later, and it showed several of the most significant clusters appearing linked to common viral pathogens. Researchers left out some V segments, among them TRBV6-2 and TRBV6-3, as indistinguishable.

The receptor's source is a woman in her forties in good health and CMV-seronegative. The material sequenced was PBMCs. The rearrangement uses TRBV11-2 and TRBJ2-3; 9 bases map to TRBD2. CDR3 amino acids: CASSLVRSGGISTDTQYF. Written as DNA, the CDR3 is TGTGCCAGCAGCTTAGTACGGAGCGGGGGGATTAGCACAGATACGCAGTATTTT.